This T cell receptor beta chain is from a study of blood T cell repertoires in COVID-19. About the research overall: In each case, the material was cDNA or gDNA derived from T cells, B-cell-depleted T cells, or PBMCs.

Authors' data handling: It was from reference gene primer amplification that nucleated cell counts were estimated. Generated by immunoSEQ multiplex PCR, the TCRdb table keeps only in-frame clones and is missing some. V, J and clone size are taken as reported in that table, and D and trimming were inferred from the DNA itself. The repertoire has 300,000 to 350,000 clones, roughly 89% of them found once; the top ten carry around 0.98%. Trimming pared 7 bases from V and 5 bases from J, leaving 14 bases between. CDR1 MNHNY and CDR2 SVGAGI come from the germline V gene (reference sequence). CDR3 length: 14 residues.

The rearrangement uses TRBV6-6 and TRBJ1-4; no definite D call. This TCR was sampled from a woman between 40 and 55 years old with COVID-19, enrolled during active disease. Source material: peripheral blood. DNA for the CDR3: TGTGCCAGCAAACCCACCTTAGTCAATGAAAAACTGTTTTTT. Translating it yields CASKPTLVNEKLFF.